This T cell receptor (beta chain) is drawn from a study of CD8+CD57+ T cells in acquired aplastic anemia. Study-wide points: It was found that some 31 CD8+ CDR3 sequences were shared between patients and controls. Any difference that existed in CD8+ Simpson's diversity between patients and controls was not significant.

V lost 4 bases to trimming and J lost 10 bases; unmatched junction nucleotides: 11. Germline V gene sequence: CDR1 KGHDR, CDR2 SFDVKD. This CDR3 region has 14 residues. Those patients picked for sequencing had displayed CD8+CD57+ cell expansion on flow cytometry. In all patients, the disease was severe acquired aplastic anemia. Profiles of TCR beta VDJ and CDR3 were generated from a genomic DNA template. TCRdb passed the reads through MiXCR, listing each CDR3 protein once. Altogether some 170,000 distinct CDR3 sequences are present, 40% to 55% being singletons, with the ten largest covering 0.85% to 1.3%. This clonotype has ten or more counts. Its cognate antigen is unknown.

This TCR derives from a human donor with aplastic anemia. Material for sequencing was sorted CD4+, CD8+, or CD8+CD57+ T cells (not recorded which) from PBMCs. This chain uses TRBV24-1 with TRBJ1-1, with 7 bases fitting TRBD1. The CDR3 DNA is TGTGCCACCAGTGACGGACAGGTGGGGAGGGGAGCTTTCTTT. Its protein product is CATSDGQVGRGAFF.